This T cell receptor (beta chain) was found in a study of cytomegalovirus exposure and HLA in healthy donors. This clone was counted a single time. Produced via immunoSEQ multiplex PCR; TCRdb's table is partial and in-frame only. The repertoire holds under 300,000 clones, with about 90% as singletons. The CDR3 is 16 amino acids. Germline V gene sequence: CDR1 SGHRS, CDR2 YFSETQ. V trimming: 0 bases; J trimming: 4 bases; junction bases outside the gene matches: 4. The origin of this receptor is a woman aged 18-35 years in good health and CMV-seronegative. V is TRBV5-1 and J is TRBJ2-2, with TRBD2 matching over 9 bases. The sequenced material came from PBMCs. The CDR3 loop reads CASSLGLAAPTGELFF. The CDR3 bases are TGCGCCAGCAGCTTGGGACTAGCGGCCCCCACCGGGGAGCTGTTTTTT.